This entry lists 5 T cell receptor beta chains sequenced from one sample in a study of blood T cell repertoires in COVID-19. The protocol was immunoSEQ multiplex PCR, while the TCRdb copy is restricted to in-frame clones and leaves out a portion. The table lists 55,000 to 65,000 clones, approximately 79% of them singletons, with over 3% in the top ten. Sequenced input: peripheral blood. The receptors were sampled from a man aged 55 to 70 with acute or convalescent COVID-19.

V is TRBV10-3 and J is TRBJ1-2; no clear D gene. With 4 bases removed from V and 4 bases from J, the gap between germline ends came to 16 bases. The CDR3 loop spans 15 amino acids. The V gene's germline CDR1 is ENHRY and CDR2 SYGVKD. CDR3 DNA sequence: TGTGCCATCAGTGGTTCAGCAGGTATTATCTATGGCTACACCTTC. It codes for CAISGSAGIIYGYTF.

The chain employs TRBV5-5 and TRBJ1-3; the D gene is possibly TRBD1 (5 bases). V was trimmed by 0 bases and J by 4 bases, leaving 8 bases between them. This CDR3 region has 14 residues. Germline lookup yields CDR1 SGHKS and CDR2 YYEKEE (reference sequence). The CDR3 protein is CASSLVGAGNTIYF. The CDR3 nucleotides read TGTGCCAGCAGCTTGGTAGGGGCCGGAAACACCATATATTTT.

This clone was observed a single time. V usage is TRBV6-1 and J usage is TRBJ1-3; D is unclear. CDR1 MNHNS and CDR2 SASEGT come from the germline V gene. The CDR3 covers 16 residues. Trimming took off 0 bases at V and 0 bases at J, with 9 bases between the two ends. CDR3 sequence: CASSEAPPVSGNTIYF. In nucleotides, the CDR3 is TGTGCCAGCAGTGAAGCGCCCCCGGTCTCTGGAAACACCATATATTTT.

The chain employs TRBV7-2 and TRBJ2-5; a possible D gene is TRBD2 (5 bases). V was trimmed by 1 base and J by 5 bases, leaving 17 bases between them. The germline V gene has CDR1 SGHTA and CDR2 FQGNSA. CDR3 length: 16 amino acids. The CDR3 sequence is CASSLEGGLGGETQYF. The CDR3 DNA is TGTGCCAGCAGCTTAGAAGGCGGGCTGGGTGGGGAGACCCAGTACTTC.

The rearrangement joins TRBV4-2 to TRBJ1-5; D gene uncertain. This CDR3 has 14 residues. The V gene lost 3 bases and the J gene lost 0 bases, with 6 bases spanning the gap. CDR1 LGHNA and CDR2 YNFKEQ come from the germline V gene. CDR3 nucleotides: TGTGCCAGCAGCCAGGAGATTAGCAATCAGCCCCAGCATTTT. Amino acids: CASSQEISNQPQHF.